This T cell receptor (beta chain) was retrieved from a study of shared clonotypes between healthy human individuals. The study enrolled healthy HIV-negative adults without recent acute infections or vaccinations as donors. A note on this clone: Its antigen is unidentified.

Study observations and caveats: Naive subsets tended to show greater estimated richness than memory subsets.

The germline CDR1 and CDR2 sequences are SGHTA and FQGNSA. The CDR3 extends over 15 amino acids. V trimming: 3 bases; J trimming: 2 bases; junction bases outside the gene matches: 3. Method: immunoSEQ multiplex PCR; TCRdb's copy keeps in-frame clones and lacks some. The sample carries roughly 520,000 clones, around 95% recorded once. The specimen sequenced was naive CD4+ T cells sorted from blood. Specified subset: CD45RA+ positively selected. This chain links TRBV7-2 with TRBJ2-3, with TRBD2 matching 9 bases. This receptor was obtained from a woman younger than 45 in good health. The CDR3 sequence is CASSLRGGNTDTQYF. CDR3 in DNA: TGTGCCAGCAGCTTGCGGGGGGGGAACACAGATACGCAGTATTTT.